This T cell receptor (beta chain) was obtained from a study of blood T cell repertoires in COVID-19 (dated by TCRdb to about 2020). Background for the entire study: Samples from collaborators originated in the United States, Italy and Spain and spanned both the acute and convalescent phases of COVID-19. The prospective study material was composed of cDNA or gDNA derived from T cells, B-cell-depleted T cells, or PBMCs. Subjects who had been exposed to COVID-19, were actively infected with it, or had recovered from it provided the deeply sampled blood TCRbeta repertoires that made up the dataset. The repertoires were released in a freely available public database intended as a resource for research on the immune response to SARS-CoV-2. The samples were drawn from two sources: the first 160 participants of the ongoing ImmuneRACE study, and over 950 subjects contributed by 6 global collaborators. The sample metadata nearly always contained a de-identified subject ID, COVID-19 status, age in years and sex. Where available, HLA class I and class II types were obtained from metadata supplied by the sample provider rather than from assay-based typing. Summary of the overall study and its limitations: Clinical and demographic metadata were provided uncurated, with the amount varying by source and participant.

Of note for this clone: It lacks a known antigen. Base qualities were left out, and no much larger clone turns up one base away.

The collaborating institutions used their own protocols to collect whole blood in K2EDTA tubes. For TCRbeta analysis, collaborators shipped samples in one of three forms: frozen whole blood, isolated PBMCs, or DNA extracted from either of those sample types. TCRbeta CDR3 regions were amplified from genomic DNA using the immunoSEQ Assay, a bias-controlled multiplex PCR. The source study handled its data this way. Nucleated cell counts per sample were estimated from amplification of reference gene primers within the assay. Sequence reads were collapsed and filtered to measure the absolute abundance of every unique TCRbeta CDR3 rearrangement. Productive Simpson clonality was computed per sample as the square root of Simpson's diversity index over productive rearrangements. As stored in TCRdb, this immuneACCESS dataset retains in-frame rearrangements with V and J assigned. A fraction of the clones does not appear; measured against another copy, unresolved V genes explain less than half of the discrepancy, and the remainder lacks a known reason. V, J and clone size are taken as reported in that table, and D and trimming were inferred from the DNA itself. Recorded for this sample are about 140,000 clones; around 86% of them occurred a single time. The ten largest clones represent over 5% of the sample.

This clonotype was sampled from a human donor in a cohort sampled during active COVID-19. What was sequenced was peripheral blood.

The CDR3 reads CASSKPHDRTGQNEKLFF. The nucleotide sequence is TGTGCCAGCAGTAAACCCCACGATCGGACAGGGCAAAATGAAAAACTGTTTTTT. Recombination joined TRBV2 with TRBJ1-4, with 8 bases aligning to TRBD1. Sequences SNHLY (CDR1) and FYNNEI (CDR2) are obtained from the germline V gene. Trimming removed 5 bases from V and 5 bases from J; the gene matches leave 16 bases unexplained. The cysteine opens and the phenylalanine closes a CDR3 of 18 amino acids. Left in the record is the CDR3 DNA by itself, 54 bases read in frame from the first base.